These T cell receptor beta chains were read from a single sample in a study of blood T cell repertoires in COVID-19. Assay: immunoSEQ multiplex PCR; the TCRdb copy retains only in-frame clones and omits some. Of 150,000 to 200,000 clones listed, around four fifths were seen once; the top ten hold approximately 8.1%. The sequenced material came from peripheral blood. These receptor sequences come from a woman older than 75 with COVID-19, enrolled during active disease. The conserved cysteine and the conserved F or W are not part of the CDR3 here.

V	J	CDR3
TRBV5-1	TRBJ1-6	ASSLEGRGSPLH
TRBV28	TRBJ1-1	ASSLVFGVRDTEAF
TRBV19	TRBJ1-2	ASRLTGEWYGYT
TRBV5-1	TRBJ2-2	ASSQGLAGAGELF
TRBV21-1	TRBJ1-2	ASSKPPDRVNGYT
TRBV5-6	TRBJ2-1	ASRSTTGDGRSVDEQF
TRBV5-4	TRBJ1-3	ASSLEIGGTIY
TRBV7-9	TRBJ1-1	ASSLVQGTEAF
TRBV2	TRBJ2-5	ASTLEGLETQY
TRBV18	TRBJ1-6	ASSPSGTGVKSPLH
TRBV10-3	TRBJ1-2	AISESTEYGYT
TRBV7-9	TRBJ1-1	ASTPGGGNTEAF
TRBV7-7	TRBJ2-5	ASSLAGSGETQY
TRBV14	TRBJ1-1	ASRGLTGLMNTEAF